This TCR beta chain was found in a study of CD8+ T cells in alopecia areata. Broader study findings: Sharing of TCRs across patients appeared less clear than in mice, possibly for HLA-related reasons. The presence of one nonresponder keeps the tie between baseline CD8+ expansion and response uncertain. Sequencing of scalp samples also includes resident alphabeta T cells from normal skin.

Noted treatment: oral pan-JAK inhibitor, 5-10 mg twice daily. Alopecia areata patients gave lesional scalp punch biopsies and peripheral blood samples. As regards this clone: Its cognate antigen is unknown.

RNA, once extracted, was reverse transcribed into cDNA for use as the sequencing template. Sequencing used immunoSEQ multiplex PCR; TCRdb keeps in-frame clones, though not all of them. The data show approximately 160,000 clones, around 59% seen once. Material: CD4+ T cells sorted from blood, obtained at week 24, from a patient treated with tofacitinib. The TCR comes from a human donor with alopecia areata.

The CDR3 loop reads CASSLETATYEQYF. The CDR3 DNA sequence: TGTGCCAGCAGCCTCGAAACAGCGACCTACGAGCAGTACTTC. This rearrangement joins TRBV7-9 to TRBJ2-7; no reliable D call. Germline-derived CDR1 and CDR2 are SEHNR and FQNEAQ (reference sequence). The CDR3 extends over 14 amino acids. V shed 5 bases and J shed 2 bases, with 13 bases lying between them.